Described below is a single T cell receptor (beta chain) sequence and its context. Its antigen is currently unknown. This record comes from a study of CD8+CD57+ T cells in acquired aplastic anemia. As for the study in general: Sorted CD4+ and CD8+ cells yielded 2.5 to 3.5 ug of DNA on average. Study-level points and caveats: Overlapping CD8+ CDR3 repertoires of patients and controls contained twenty-nine shared sequences.

Genomic DNA served as template for TCR beta VDJ and CDR3 profiling. TCRdb independently ran MiXCR on the reads; one entry per CDR3 protein. The sample includes approximately 190,000 distinct CDR3 sequences, more than 45% of them seen just once. Sequenced patients had shown CD8+CD57+ cell expansion by flow cytometry. Each of the patients presented with severe acquired aplastic anemia. Patients were therapy-naive when their blood was sampled. Sequencing used sorted CD4+, CD8+, or CD8+CD57+ T cells (not recorded which) from PBMCs. The source of this sequence is a human donor with aplastic anemia.

The CDR3 spells CASSTGRTDTQYF. As DNA, the CDR3 is TGTGCCAGTAGTACCGGGCGCACAGATACGCAGTATTTT. The chain uses TRBV19 and TRBJ2-3, with D unresolved. The V end lost 4 bases, the J end lost 1 base, and 6 bases lay between the germline ends. The CDR3 totals 13 residues. Germline V lookup: CDR1 LNHDA, CDR2 SQIVND (reference sequence).